This entry lists 12 T cell receptor beta chains sequenced from one sample in a study of human T cells and chemical hapten exposure. TCRdb reprocessed the RACE reads via MiXCR and lists one record per CDR3 protein. The sample shows about 46,000 distinct CDR3 sequences, 3.5% to 4.5% of them seen only once. Regarding time point: healthy volunteer bleed at 2 weeks. Whole blood that had not been fractionated was the source of extracted total RNA. The sample comprised whole blood. Every receptor here comes from a female donor in good health. Some clones in this sample may be carry-over from other donors' samples.

This chain links TRBV27 with TRBJ1-2; D gene ambiguous. The germline V and J ends were trimmed by 2 bases and 7 bases, with 14 bases remaining between them. This CDR3 is built from 14 residues. Looked up from germline, CDR1 is MNHEY and CDR2 is SMNVEV (reference sequence). CDR3 in amino acids: CASSLTDAPLGYTF. The CDR3 DNA reads as TGTGCCAGCAGTTTAACTGACGCGCCCCTTGGCTACACCTTC.

This clonotype was found many times. This chain connects TRBV3-1 to TRBJ2-1, with 7 nucleotides matching TRBD2. V shed 4 bases, J shed 7 bases, and the junction held 10 bases outside the gene matches. The CDR3 contains 15 residues. CDR1 LGHDT and CDR2 YNNKEL come from the germline V gene (reference sequence). CDR3 sequence: CASSLTAGTRNEQFF. The CDR3 nucleotides read TGTGCCAGCAGCCTTACAGCGGGGACTCGGAATGAGCAGTTCTTC.

Many counts were recorded for this clonotype. This chain joins TRBV6-1 and TRBJ1-5, with 7 nucleotides matching TRBD1. The CDR3 is 14 residues long. Germline V gene sequence: CDR1 MNHNS, CDR2 SASEGT. The J segment lost 4 bases and the V segment lost 7 bases, leaving 7 bases of the junction unmatched. CDR3 nucleotides: TGTGCCAGCATCGAGGGGACAGAGAATCAGCCCCAGCATTTT. Encoded protein: CASIEGTENQPQHF.

This clonotype was recorded at least ten times. The V call is TRBV20-1, the J call TRBJ2-3, with TRBD1 as a possible D gene (5 bases). This CDR3 contains 14 residues. Trimming took 6 bases from V and 7 from J, leaving 20 bases between them. CDR1 and CDR2 from the germline V gene are DFQATT and SNEGSKA (reference sequence). For the CDR3, the DNA is TGCAGTGCCAGGGAAGCGTCAGTCGTCAATACGCAGTATTTT. Amino acid sequence: CSAREASVVNTQYF.

This clonotype has ten or more counts. The J gene is TRBJ2-3, the V gene TRBV7-3; 7 nucleotides match TRBD1. Per the germline V gene, CDR1 is SGHTA and CDR2 is FQGTGA. The ends lost 5 bases at V and 3 bases at J; junction bases unmatched: 8. This CDR3 is 15 amino acids long. The CDR3 here is CASSPQTGRTDTQYF. CDR3 sequence (DNA): TGTGCCAGCAGCCCCCAGACAGGGCGGACAGATACGCAGTATTTT.

This clonotype appeared many times. The J gene is TRBJ2-7, the V gene TRBV5-1; 8 bases align to TRBD1. The CDR3 length is 17 residues. Germline CDR1 SGHRS, CDR2 YFSETQ. V shed 0 bases, J shed 2 bases, and the junction held 10 bases outside the gene matches. This CDR3 is CASSLVRSRTGPYEQYF. DNA for the CDR3: TGCGCCAGCAGCTTGGTCCGATCTCGGACAGGGCCCTACGAGCAGTACTTC.

This clonotype was counted at least ten times. This chain connects TRBV12-3 or TRBV12-4 to TRBJ2-7; 8 positions agree with TRBD1. V gave up 6 bases and J gave up 5 bases; unmatched junction bases: 3. The length of the CDR3 is 12 residues. Here the CDR3 reads CASSLTGDEQYF. CDR3 coding DNA: TGTGCCAGCAGCCTGACAGGGGACGAGCAGTACTTC.

This clonotype was found many times. The chain combines TRBV6-6 with TRBJ2-7; D is undetermined. CDR1 and CDR2 (germline): MNHNY, SVGAGI (reference sequence). The CDR3 has 13 residues. The V end lost 2 bases, the J end lost 5 bases, and 10 bases lay between the germline ends. The CDR3 loop is CASSYVQVNEQYF. The CDR3 region has the DNA TGTGCCAGCAGTTACGTGCAGGTCAACGAGCAGTACTTC.

This clonotype has at least ten counts. The rearrangement uses TRBV30 and TRBJ1-1; D perhaps matches TRBD1 (6 bases). V lost 5 bases to trimming and J lost 6 bases, with 13 bases between them. The CDR3 runs 12 residues. In germline, CDR1 is GTSNPN, CDR2 SVGIG (reference sequence). CDR3: CAWGTGRPEAFF. CDR3 sequence (DNA): TGTGCCTGGGGTACAGGGCGGCCTGAAGCTTTCTTT.

This clonotype appeared many times. V and J are TRBV6-6 and TRBJ1-2, with D uncertain. Trimming left V 3 bases short and J 6 bases short, with 11 bases between. Germline-derived CDR1 and CDR2 are MNHNY and SVGAGI (reference sequence). The CDR3 length is 13 residues. CDR3 DNA sequence: TGTGCCAGCAGTTATGTTGGGCCCCATGGCTACACCTTC. This translates into CASSYVGPHGYTF.

This clonotype occurred many times. The gene calls are TRBV21-1 and TRBJ2-5; the tabulated D call, TRBD1, remains unverified against the DNA. TRBV21-1 is a documented pseudogene. This CDR3 region has 16 residues. CDR3: CASSRPRQGIGETQYF. In nucleotides, the CDR3 is TGTGCCAGCAGCCGCCCGAGACAGGGGATAGGAGAGACCCAGTACTTC.

In this sample, this clonotype turned up many times. The chain employs TRBV18 and TRBJ1-6; D unresolved. Germline-derived CDR1 and CDR2 are KGHSH and LQKENI. The CDR3 extends over 14 amino acids. The germline V and J ends were trimmed by 1 base and 0 bases, with 1 base remaining between them. The CDR3 sequence is CASSPRSYNSPLHF. The CDR3 DNA reads TGTGCCAGCTCACCACGCTCCTATAATTCACCCCTCCACTTT.